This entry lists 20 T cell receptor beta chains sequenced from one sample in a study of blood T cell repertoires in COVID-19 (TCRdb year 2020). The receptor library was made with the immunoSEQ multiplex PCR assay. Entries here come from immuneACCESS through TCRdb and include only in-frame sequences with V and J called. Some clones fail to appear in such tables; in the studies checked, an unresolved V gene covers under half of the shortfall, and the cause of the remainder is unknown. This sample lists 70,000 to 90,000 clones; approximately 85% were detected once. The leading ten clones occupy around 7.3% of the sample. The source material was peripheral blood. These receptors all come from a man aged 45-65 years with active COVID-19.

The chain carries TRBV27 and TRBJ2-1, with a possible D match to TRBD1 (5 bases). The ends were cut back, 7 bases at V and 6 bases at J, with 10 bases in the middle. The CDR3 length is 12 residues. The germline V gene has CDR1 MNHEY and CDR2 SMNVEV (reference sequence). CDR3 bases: TGTGCCAGCACCCGTCAGGGCAATGAGCAGTTCTTC. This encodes CASTRQGNEQFF.

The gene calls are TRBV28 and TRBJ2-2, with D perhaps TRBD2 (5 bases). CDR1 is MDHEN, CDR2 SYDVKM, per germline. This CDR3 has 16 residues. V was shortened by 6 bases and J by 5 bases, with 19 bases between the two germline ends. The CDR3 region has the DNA TGTGCCAGCAGCCTTCGGGCAGGTGAGGGAACCGGGGAGCTGTTTTTT. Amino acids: CASSLRAGEGTGELFF.

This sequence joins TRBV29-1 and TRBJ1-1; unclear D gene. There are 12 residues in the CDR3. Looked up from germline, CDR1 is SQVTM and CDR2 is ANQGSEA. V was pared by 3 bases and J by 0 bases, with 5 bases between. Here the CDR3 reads CSVESVNTEAFF. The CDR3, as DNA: TGCAGCGTTGAGTCTGTGAACACTGAAGCTTTCTTT.

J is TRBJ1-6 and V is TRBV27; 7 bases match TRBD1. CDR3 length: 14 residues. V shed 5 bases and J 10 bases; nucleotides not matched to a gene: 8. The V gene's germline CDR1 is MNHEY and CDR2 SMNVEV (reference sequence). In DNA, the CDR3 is TGTGCCAGCAGTCCTCGGGACAGCCTCTCACCCCTCCACTTT. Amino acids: CASSPRDSLSPLHF.

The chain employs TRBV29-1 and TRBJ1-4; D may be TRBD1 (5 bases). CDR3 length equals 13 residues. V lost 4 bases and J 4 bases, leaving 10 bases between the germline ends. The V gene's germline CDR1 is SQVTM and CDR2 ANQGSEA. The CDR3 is CSVGAGINEKLFF. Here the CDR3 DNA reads TGCAGCGTTGGGGCAGGGATTAATGAAAAACTGTTTTTT.

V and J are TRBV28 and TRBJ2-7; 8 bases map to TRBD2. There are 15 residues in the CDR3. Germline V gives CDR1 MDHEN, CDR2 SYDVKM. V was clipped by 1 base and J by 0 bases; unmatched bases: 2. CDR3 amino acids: CASSLSGGSSYEQYF. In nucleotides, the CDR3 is TGTGCCAGCAGTTTATCGGGGGGGAGCTCCTACGAGCAGTACTTC.

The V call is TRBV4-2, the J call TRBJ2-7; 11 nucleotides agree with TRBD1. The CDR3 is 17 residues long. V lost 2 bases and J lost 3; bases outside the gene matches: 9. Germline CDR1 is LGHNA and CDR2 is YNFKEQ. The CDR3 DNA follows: TGTGCCAGCAGCCAAAGCTACACCGGGACAGGGGGCTACGAGCAGTACTTC. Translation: CASSQSYTGTGGYEQYF.

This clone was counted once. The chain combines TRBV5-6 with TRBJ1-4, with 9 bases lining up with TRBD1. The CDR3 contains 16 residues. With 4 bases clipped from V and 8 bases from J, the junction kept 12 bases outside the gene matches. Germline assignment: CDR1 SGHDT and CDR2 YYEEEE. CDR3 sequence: CASSRLAGQGNEKLFF. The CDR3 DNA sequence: TGTGCCAGCAGCCGGCTCGCGGGACAGGGAAACGAAAAACTGTTTTTT.

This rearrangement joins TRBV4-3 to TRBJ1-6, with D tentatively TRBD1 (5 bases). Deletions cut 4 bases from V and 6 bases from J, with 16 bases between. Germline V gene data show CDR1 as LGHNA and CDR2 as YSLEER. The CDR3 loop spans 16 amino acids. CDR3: CASSPGRVRLNSPLHF. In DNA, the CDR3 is TGCGCCAGCAGCCCAGGCAGGGTCCGGCTTAATTCACCCCTCCACTTT.

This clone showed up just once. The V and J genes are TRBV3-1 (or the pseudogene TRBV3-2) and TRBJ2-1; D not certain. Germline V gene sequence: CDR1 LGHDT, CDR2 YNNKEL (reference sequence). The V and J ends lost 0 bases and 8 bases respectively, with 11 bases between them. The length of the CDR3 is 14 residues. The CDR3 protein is CASSQDKLRDEQFF. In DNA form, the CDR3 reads TGTGCCAGCAGCCAAGATAAACTACGGGATGAGCAGTTCTTC.

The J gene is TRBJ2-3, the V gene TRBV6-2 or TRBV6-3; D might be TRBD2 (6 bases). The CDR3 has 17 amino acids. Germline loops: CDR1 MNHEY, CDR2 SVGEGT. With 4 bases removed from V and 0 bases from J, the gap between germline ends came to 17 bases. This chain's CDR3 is CASSFGSGSSSTDTQYF. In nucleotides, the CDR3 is TGTGCCAGCAGTTTCGGCAGCGGGTCCTCAAGCACAGATACGCAGTATTTT.

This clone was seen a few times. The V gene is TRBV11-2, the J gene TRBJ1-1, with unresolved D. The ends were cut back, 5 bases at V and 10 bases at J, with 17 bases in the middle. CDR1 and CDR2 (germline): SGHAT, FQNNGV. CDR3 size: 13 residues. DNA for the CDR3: TGTGCCAGCAGCCTTGACCCAAGCGGGGTAGCTTTCTTT. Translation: CASSLDPSGVAFF.

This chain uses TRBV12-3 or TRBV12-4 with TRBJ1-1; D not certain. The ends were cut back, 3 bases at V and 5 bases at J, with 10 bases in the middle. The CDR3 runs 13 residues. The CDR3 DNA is TGTGCCAGCAGTTTTACAGCTTATACTGAAGCTTTCTTT. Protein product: CASSFTAYTEAFF.

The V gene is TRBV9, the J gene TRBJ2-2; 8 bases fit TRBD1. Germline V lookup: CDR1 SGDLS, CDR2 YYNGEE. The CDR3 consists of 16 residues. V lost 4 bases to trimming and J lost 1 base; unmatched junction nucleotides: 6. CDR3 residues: CASSSYGQGNTGELFF. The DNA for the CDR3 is TGTGCCAGCAGCAGCTACGGACAGGGGAACACCGGGGAGCTGTTTTTT.

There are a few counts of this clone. CDR3 in DNA: TGTGCCAGCAGCTCAGACAGGGGCAGCTATGGCTACACCTTC. Its protein is CASSSDRGSYGYTF. The chain recombines TRBV2 with TRBJ1-2; 8 nucleotides line up with TRBD1. Germline CDR1 is SNHLY and CDR2 is FYNNEI. CDR3 length: 14 residues. V shed 6 bases and J 4 bases; nucleotides not matched to a gene: 7.

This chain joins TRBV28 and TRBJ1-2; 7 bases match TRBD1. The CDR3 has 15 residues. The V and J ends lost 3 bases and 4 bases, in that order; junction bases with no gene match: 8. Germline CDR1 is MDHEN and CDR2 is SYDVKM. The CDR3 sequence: CASSFPPGGFYGYTF. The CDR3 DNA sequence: TGTGCCAGCAGTTTTCCCCCAGGGGGTTTCTATGGCTACACCTTC.

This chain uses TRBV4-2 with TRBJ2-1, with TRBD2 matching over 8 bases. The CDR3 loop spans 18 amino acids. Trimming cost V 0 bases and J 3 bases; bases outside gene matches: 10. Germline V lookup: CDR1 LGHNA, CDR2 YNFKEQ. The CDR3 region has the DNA TGTGCCAGCAGCCAAGATGGCCCACTAGCGGACAACTACAATGAGCAGTTCTTC. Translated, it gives CASSQDGPLADNYNEQFF.

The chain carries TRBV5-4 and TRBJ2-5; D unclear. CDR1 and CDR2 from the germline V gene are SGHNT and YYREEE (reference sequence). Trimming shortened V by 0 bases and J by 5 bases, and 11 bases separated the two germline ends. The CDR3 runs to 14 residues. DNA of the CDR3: TGTGCCAGCAGCTTGGTGAGTGGAGCGGAGACCCAGTACTTC. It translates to CASSLVSGAETQYF.

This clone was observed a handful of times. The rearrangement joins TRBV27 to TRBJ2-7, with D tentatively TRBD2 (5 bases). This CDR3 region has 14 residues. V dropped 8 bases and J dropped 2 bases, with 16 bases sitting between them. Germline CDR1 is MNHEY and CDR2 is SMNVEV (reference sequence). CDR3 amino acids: CASSLDGETYEQYF. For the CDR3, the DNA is TGTGCCAGCTCACTGGACGGGGAAACCTACGAGCAGTACTTC.

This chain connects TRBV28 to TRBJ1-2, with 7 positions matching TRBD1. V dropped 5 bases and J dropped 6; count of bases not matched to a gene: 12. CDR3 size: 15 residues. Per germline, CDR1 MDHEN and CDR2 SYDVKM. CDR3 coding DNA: TGTGCCAGCAGTCCCCCGACCGACAGGGTGAATGGCTACACCTTC. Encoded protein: CASSPPTDRVNGYTF.